These 10 T cell receptor beta chains were all obtained from the same sample, sequenced in a study of blood T cell repertoires in COVID-19. Method: immunoSEQ multiplex PCR; TCRdb's copy keeps in-frame clones and lacks some. The profile shows fewer than 200,000 clones, about 86% of them singletons. Input material: PBMCs or T cells enriched from blood (not recorded which). All receptors derive from a man aged 50-59 years who had recovered from COVID-19.

The chain links TRBV12-3 or TRBV12-4 to TRBJ1-4, with a possible D match to TRBD1 (5 bases). The CDR3 has 11 amino acids. V was clipped by 3 bases and J by 10 bases, with 6 bases between them. The CDR3 nucleotides read TGTGCCAGCAGTTTGGGGGGAAAACTGTTTTTT. It is translated as CASSLGGKLFF.

This rearrangement joins TRBV7-8 to TRBJ1-3; D is possibly TRBD1 (6 bases). There are 14 residues in the CDR3. Germline assignment: CDR1 SGHVS and CDR2 FQNEAQ. Between the trimmed V and J ends, which lost 5 bases and 5 bases, there was a span of 13 bases. The CDR3 DNA follows: TGTGCCAGCAGCACAAACAGGGTGCGAAACACCATATATTTT. Its translation is CASSTNRVRNTIYF.

The chain carries TRBV15 and TRBJ2-3, with a tentative D call TRBD1 (6 bases). Trimming shortened V by 1 base and J by 1 base, and 9 bases separated the two germline ends. The CDR3 totals 15 residues. The germline V gene has CDR1 LNHNV and CDR2 YYDKDF (reference sequence). The CDR3 sequence is CATSRGTARTDTQYF. The DNA for the CDR3 is TGTGCCACCAGCAGAGGGACAGCTCGCACAGATACGCAGTATTTT.

The chain is built from TRBV6-6 and TRBJ1-1; maybe TRBD1 (6 bases). Germline CDR1 MNHNY, CDR2 SVGAGI (reference sequence). The CDR3 has 13 residues. V lost 6 bases and J lost 4, with 12 bases in between. CDR3 sequence reads: CASRSGGATEAFF. CDR3 nucleotide sequence: TGTGCCAGCAGATCGGGGGGGGCCACTGAAGCTTTCTTT.

The chain is built from TRBV19 and TRBJ1-6, with D unclear. Trimming shortened V by 7 bases and J by 7 bases, and 14 bases separated the two germline ends. The CDR3 is 14 amino acids. CDR1 and CDR2 from the germline V gene are LNHDA and SQIVND (reference sequence). The CDR3 DNA sequence: TGTGCCAGTACCCGAGGGTCCTCAAATTCACCCCTCCACTTT. Residues: CASTRGSSNSPLHF.

The chain is built from TRBV27 and TRBJ1-1, with D possibly TRBD1 on 6 matching bases. Trimming left V 2 bases short and J 5 bases short, with 15 bases between. Germline loops: CDR1 MNHEY, CDR2 SMNVEV (reference sequence). The CDR3 consists of 15 residues. CDR3 amino acids: CASSLRGGQVTEAFF. The CDR3, as DNA: TGTGCCAGCAGTTTACGGGGGGGGCAAGTGACTGAAGCTTTCTTT.

The chain has TRBV11-1 and TRBJ2-1, with TRBD2 matching 9 bases. Germline V CDR1 and CDR2: SGHAT, FQDESV (reference sequence). This CDR3 comprises 15 residues. J was trimmed by 3 bases and V by 4 bases; bases with no gene match: 4. The CDR3 reads CASSSGLAIYNEQFF. The CDR3 coding sequence is TGTGCCAGCAGCTCGGGACTAGCCATCTACAATGAGCAGTTCTTC.

The rearrangement links TRBV6-5 to TRBJ1-6; 7 bases are shared with TRBD1. The CDR3 sequence is 15 residues long. Trimming cost V 6 bases and J 7 bases; bases outside gene matches: 9. Germline lookup yields CDR1 MNHEY and CDR2 SVGAGI. CDR3 in amino acids: CASRLEGASNSPLHF. The DNA of the CDR3 is TGTGCCAGCAGACTTGAGGGGGCTTCCAATTCACCCCTCCACTTT.

The chain links TRBV29-1 to TRBJ2-1; TRBD2 matches at 7 bases. The CDR3 has 12 residues. CDR1 and CDR2 (germline): SQVTM, ANQGSEA. Losses at the gene ends were 6 bases for V and 1 base for J; bases not matched to a gene: 0. CDR3 in amino acids: CSVGGSYNEQFF. The DNA of the CDR3 is TGCAGCGTGGGGGGGTCCTACAATGAGCAGTTCTTC.

The count of this clone is one. J is TRBJ2-1 and V is TRBV9; no reliable D call. Germline CDR1 and CDR2: SGDLS and YYNGEE. The V end was cut by 0 bases, the J end by 3 bases, with 13 bases between. The CDR3 is made up of 16 amino acids. CDR3 nucleotide sequence: TGTGCCAGCAGCGTAGAGTCAGGATCTTTCTACAATGAGCAGTTCTTC. It is translated as CASSVESGSFYNEQFF. Complete variable domain (other parts from reference TRBV9 and TRBJ2-1): DSGVTQTPKHLITATGQRVTLRCSPRSGDLSVYWYQQSLDQGLQFLIQYYNGEERAKGNILERFSAQQFPDLHSELNLSSLELGDSALYFCASSVESGSFYNEQFFGPGTRLTVL.